This TCR beta chain was identified during a study of cytomegalovirus exposure and HLA in healthy donors. About the study: It was reported in a later analysis that the same platform had been used for the roughly 110 validation repertoires as for the roughly 670 first-cohort repertoires. Study-level points and caveats: Confirmation was obtained in vitro that a few CMV-associated chains are specific for CMV antigens. 150 or so TCR beta chains were listed as cytomegalovirus-associated.

The V end was cut by 4 bases, the J end by 4 bases, with 11 bases between. The CDR3 extends over 13 amino acids. From germline, CDR1 is SGHNT and CDR2 YYREEE (reference sequence). Sequencing was performed with immunoSEQ multiplex PCR; in TCRdb, only in-frame clones are kept and a portion is missing. There are 90,000 to 150,000 clones in the sample; around nine tenths occur only once, and around 6% lies in the top ten. These donors were members of the approximately 110-subject validation cohort, a group separate from the approximately 700-subject first cohort. Remarks on this clone: Its antigen is still unknown.

The receptor's source is a woman aged 18-30 years in good health and CMV-seropositive. Sample: PBMCs. The rearrangement joins TRBV5-4 to TRBJ1-2; D unresolved. The CDR3 DNA reads as TGTGCCAGCAGCCCCGGGTTAGGCTATGGCTACACCTTC. This codes for CASSPGLGYGYTF.